This TCR beta chain was identified in a study of Graves' ophthalmopathy and Graves' hyperthyroidism. Background on the study: There was a collection of peripheral blood at initial diagnosis, before any treatment.

General study findings and limits: A model built from 13 signatures distinguished ophthalmopathy from stable hyperthyroidism with about 90% sensitivity and less than 83% specificity.

This clonotype appeared many times. The target antigen is unknown. TCR beta CDR3 regions were amplified from RNA transcripts. RT-PCR in the first round used HTBI primers; a second-round multiplex PCR followed. TCRdb redid the calling of the multiplex PCR reads with MiXCR, one entry per CDR3 protein. In the table there are 150,000 to 200,000 distinct CDR3 sequences, 30% to 45% of which are singletons. This CDR3 comprises 16 residues. The V end was cut by 2 bases, the J end by 2 bases, with 15 bases between. Uncontrolled infections, other autoimmune diseases, pregnancy or lactation barred patients from enrollment. The authors diagnosed from clinical symptoms, serum thyroxine, TRAb, thyroid ultrasound and orbital computed tomography.

The chain combines TRBV12-3 or TRBV12-4 with TRBJ2-5; a weak D match, TRBD2 (5 bases). The sequencing sample was made of peripheral blood. The sequence was obtained from a man aged 25-45 years with Graves' ophthalmopathy. CDR3 region: CASSLLTGGYQETQYF. The DNA for the CDR3 is TGTGCCAGCAGTTTACTGACTGGAGGCTATCAAGAGACCCAGTACTTC.